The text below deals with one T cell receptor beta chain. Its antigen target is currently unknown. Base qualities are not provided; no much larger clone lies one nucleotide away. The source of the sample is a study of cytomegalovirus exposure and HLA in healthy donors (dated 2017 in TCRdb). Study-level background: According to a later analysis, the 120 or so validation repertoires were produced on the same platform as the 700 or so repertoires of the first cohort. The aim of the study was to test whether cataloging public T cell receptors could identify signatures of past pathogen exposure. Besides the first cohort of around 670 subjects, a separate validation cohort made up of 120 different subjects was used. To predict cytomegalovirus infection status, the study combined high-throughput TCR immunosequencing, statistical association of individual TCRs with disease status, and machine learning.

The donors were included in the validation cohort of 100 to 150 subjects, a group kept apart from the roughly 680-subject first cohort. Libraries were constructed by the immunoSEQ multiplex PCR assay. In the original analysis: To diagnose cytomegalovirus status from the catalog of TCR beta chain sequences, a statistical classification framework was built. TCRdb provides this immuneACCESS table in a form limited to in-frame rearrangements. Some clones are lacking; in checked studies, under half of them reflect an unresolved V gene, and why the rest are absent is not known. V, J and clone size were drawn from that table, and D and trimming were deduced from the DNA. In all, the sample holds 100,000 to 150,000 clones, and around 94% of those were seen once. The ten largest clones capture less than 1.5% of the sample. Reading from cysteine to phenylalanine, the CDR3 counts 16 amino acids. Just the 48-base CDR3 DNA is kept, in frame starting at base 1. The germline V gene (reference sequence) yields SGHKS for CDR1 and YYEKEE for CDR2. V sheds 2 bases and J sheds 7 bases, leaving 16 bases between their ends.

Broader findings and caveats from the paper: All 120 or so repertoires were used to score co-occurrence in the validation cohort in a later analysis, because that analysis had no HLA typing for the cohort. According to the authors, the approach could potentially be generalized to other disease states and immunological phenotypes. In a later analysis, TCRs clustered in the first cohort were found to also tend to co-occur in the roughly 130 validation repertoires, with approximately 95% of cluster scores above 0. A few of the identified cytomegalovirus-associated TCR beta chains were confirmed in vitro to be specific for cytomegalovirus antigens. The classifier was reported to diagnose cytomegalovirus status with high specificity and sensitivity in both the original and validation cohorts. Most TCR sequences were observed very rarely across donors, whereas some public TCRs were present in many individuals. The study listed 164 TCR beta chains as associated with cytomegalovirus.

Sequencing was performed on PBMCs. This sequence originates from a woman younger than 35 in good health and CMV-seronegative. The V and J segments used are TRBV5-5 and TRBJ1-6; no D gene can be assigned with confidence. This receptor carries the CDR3 CASSFSFLRVNSPLHF. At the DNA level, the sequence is TGTGCCAGCAGCTTTTCGTTTTTGAGGGTCAATTCACCCCTCCACTTT.